Sequencing of this TCR beta chain was carried out in a study of control samples from healthy donors and cancer patients. Assay used: immunoSEQ multiplex PCR; TCRdb lists only in-frame clones, some missing. Of around 170,000 clones listed, approximately 92% are singletons. The V and J ends lost 1 base and 1 base respectively, with 8 bases between them. The germline CDR1 and CDR2 sequences are LNHDA and SQIVND (reference sequence). The CDR3 is 15 amino acids. The chain recombines TRBV19 with TRBJ1-5; D is perhaps TRBD1 (5 bases). Sequencing was performed on blood. This TCR came from a man younger than 45 in good health. The CDR3 nucleotides read TGTGCCAGTAGTATAGTATGGGGGAGCAATCAGCCCCAGCATTTT. This sequence encodes CASSIVWGSNQPQHF.